This T cell receptor (beta chain) was identified during a study of T cell responses to AZD1222 COVID-19 vaccine. On the study more broadly: Researchers grouped second doses given at about 4 or about 12 weeks into one pool. Study findings and constraints: The study sampled repertoires only after the peak T cell response.

As for this clone: Its antigen is not identified.

Sequencing was performed with immunoSEQ multiplex PCR; in TCRdb, only in-frame clones are kept and a portion is missing. In the table there are 100,000 or so clones, approximately 84% of which are singletons. From germline, CDR1 is MNHEY and CDR2 SMNVEV (reference sequence). CDR3 size: 14 residues. V gave up 6 bases and J gave up 6 bases; unmatched junction bases: 6. This TCR came from an adult in good health. This chain uses TRBV27 with TRBJ1-4, with 8 bases lining up with TRBD1. The source was peripheral blood, collected on day 0 of AZD1222 vaccination. For the CDR3, the DNA is TGTGCCAGCAGGAACCAGGGGGCGGATGAAAAACTGTTTTTT. This translates into CASRNQGADEKLFF.